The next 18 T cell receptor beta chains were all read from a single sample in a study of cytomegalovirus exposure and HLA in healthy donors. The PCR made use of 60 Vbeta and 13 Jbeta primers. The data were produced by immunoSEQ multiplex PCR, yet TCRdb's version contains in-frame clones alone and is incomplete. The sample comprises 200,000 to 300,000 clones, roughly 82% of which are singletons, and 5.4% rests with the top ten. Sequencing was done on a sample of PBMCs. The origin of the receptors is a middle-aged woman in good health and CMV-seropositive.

The CDR3 DNA sequence: TGTGCCAGCAGCTTAGGGGGCTGGCAGAACACTGAAGCTTTCTTT. As protein: CASSLGGWQNTEAFF. V is TRBV7-2 and J is TRBJ1-1, with D tentatively TRBD1 (5 bases). Germline lookup yields CDR1 SGHTA and CDR2 FQGNSA. The CDR3 runs 15 residues. V lost 1 base to trimming and J lost 1 base, with 10 bases between them.

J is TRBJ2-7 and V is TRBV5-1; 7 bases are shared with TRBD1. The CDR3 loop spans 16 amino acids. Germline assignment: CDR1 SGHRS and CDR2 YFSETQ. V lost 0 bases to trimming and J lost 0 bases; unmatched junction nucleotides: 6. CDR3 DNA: TGCGCCAGCAGCTTGGGACCGGGACAGAGCTCCTACGAGCAGTACTTC. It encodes CASSLGPGQSSYEQYF.

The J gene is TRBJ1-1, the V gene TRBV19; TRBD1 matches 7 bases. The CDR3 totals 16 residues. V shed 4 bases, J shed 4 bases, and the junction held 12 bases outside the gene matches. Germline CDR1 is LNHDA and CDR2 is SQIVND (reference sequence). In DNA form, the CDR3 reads TGTGCCAGTAGTACAATTTCTTACAGGGGAGGCACTGAAGCTTTCTTT. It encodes CASSTISYRGGTEAFF.

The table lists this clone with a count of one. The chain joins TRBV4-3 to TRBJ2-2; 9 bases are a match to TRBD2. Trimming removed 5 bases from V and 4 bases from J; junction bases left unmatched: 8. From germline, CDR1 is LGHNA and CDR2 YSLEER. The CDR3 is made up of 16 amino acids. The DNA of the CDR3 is TGCGCCAGCAGCAAGGCTAGCGGGGCGGCCACCGGGGAGCTGTTTTTT. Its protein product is CASSKASGAATGELFF.

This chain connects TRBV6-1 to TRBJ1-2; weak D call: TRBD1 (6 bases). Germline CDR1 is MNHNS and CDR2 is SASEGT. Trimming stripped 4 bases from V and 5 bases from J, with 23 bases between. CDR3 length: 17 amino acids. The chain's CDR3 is CASSAPGHLVIVYGYTF. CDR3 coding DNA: TGTGCCAGCAGTGCCCCGGGACACCTCGTAATTGTGTATGGCTACACCTTC.

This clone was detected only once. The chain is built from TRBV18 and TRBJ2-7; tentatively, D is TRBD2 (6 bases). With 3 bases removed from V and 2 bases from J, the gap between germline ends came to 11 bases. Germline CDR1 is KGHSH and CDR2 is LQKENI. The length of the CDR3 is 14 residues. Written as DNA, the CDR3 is TGTGCCAGCTCACCTCAGGGAGGCCCCTACGAGCAGTACTTC. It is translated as CASSPQGGPYEQYF.

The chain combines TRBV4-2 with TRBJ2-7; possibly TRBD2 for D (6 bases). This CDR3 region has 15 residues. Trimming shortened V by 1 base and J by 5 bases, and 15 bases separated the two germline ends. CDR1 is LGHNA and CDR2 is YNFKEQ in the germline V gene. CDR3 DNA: TGTGCCAGCAGCCAAGTACTAGCTGGGTTAGACGAGCAGTACTTC. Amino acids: CASSQVLAGLDEQYF.

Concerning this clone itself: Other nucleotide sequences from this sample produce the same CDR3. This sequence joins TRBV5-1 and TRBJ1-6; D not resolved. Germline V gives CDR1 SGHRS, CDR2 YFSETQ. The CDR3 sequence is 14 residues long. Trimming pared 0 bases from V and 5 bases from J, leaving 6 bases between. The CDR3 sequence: CASSLGQNNSPLHF. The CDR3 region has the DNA TGCGCCAGCAGCTTGGGGCAGAATAATTCACCCCTCCACTTT.

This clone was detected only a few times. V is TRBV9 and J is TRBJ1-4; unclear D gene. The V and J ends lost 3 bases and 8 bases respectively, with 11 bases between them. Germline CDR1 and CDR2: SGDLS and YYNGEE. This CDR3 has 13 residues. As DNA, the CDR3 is TGTGCCAGCAGCGGAGGCCCCGTGGAAAAACTGTTTTTT. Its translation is CASSGGPVEKLFF.

The CDR3 here is CATSRRVTDTQYF. CDR3 in DNA: TGTGCCACCAGCAGACGGGTCACAGATACGCAGTATTTT. This chain uses TRBV15 with TRBJ2-3; D ambiguous. The CDR3 contains 13 residues. The V gene lost 2 bases and the J gene lost 2 bases, with 5 bases spanning the gap. Germline CDR1 is LNHNV and CDR2 is YYDKDF (reference sequence).

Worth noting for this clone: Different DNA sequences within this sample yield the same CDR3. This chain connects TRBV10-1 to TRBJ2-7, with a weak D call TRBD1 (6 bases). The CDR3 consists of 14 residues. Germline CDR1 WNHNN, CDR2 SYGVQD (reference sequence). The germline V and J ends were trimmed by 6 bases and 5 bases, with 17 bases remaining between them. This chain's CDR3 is CASSVGQGSNEQYF. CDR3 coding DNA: TGCGCCAGCAGCGTCGGGCAGGGGAGCAACGAGCAGTACTTC.

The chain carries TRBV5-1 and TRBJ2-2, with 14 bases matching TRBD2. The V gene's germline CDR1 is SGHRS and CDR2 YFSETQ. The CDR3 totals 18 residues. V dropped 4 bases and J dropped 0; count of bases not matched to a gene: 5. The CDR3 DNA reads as TGCGCCAGCAGCCACGGACTAGCGGGGGGCGCGAACACCGGGGAGCTGTTTTTT. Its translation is CASSHGLAGGANTGELFF. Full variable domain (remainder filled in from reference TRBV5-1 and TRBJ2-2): KAGVTQTPRYLIKTRGQQVTLSCSPISGHRSVSWYQQTPGQGLQFLFEYFSETQRNKGNFPGRFSGRQFSNSRSEMNVSTLELGDSALYLCASSHGLAGGANTGELFFGEGSRLTVL.

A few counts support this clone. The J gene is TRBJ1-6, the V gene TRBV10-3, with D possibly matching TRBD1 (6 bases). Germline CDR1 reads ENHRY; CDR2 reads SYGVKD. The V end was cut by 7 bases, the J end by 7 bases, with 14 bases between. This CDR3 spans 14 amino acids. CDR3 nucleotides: TGTGCCATCACCGAAGGGGACACCAATTCACCCCTCCACTTT. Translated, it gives CAITEGDTNSPLHF.

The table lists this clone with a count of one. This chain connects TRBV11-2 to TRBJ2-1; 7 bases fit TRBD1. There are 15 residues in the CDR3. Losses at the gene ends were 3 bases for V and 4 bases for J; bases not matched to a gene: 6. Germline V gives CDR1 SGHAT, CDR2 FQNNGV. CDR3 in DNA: TGTGCCAGCAGCTTCGGGACAGTAGTATACAATGAGCAGTTCTTC. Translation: CASSFGTVVYNEQFF.

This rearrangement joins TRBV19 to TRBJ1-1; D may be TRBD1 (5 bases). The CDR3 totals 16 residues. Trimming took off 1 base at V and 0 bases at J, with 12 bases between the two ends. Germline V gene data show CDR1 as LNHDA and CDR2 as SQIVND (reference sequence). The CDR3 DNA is TGTGCCAGTAGTATAGCTTCTCGACAGCTGAACACTGAAGCTTTCTTT. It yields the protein CASSIASRQLNTEAFF. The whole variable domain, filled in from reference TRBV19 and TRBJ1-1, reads DGGITQSPKYLFRKEGQNVTLSCEQNLNHDAMYWYRQDPGQGLRLIYYSQIVNDFQKGDIAEGYSVSREKKESFPLTVTSAQKNPTAFYLCASSIASRQLNTEAFFGQGTRLTVV.

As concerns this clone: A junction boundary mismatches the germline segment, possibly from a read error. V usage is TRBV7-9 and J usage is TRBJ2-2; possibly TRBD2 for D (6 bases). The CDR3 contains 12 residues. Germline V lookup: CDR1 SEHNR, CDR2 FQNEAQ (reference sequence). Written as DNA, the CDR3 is TGTTCCAGCACCTTCGCGGGGCGGGAGCTGTTTTTT. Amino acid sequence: CSSTFAGRELFF.

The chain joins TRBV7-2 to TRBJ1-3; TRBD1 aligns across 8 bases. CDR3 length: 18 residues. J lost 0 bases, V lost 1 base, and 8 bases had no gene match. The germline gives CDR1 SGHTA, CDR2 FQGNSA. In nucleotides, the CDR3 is TGTGCCAGCAGCTTAGTGGGGGGGACAGGTAGCTCTGGAAACACCATATATTTT. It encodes CASSLVGGTGSSGNTIYF.

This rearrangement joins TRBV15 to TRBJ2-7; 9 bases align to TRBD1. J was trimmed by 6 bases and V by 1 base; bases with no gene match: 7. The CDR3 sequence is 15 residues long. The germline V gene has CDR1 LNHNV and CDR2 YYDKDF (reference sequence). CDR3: CATSRAPGQGGEQYF. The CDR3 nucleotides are TGTGCCACCAGCAGAGCTCCGGGACAGGGTGGCGAGCAGTACTTC.